This T cell receptor beta chain derives from a study of CD8 T cells in ankylosing spondylitis. The junction had 12 bases not matched to a gene; V was cut back by 4 bases and J by 7 bases. This CDR3 is built from 15 residues. Quantitative 5'-RACE was performed with molecular barcodes, and it yielded the TCR beta libraries. MiXCR, applied by TCRdb to the 5' RACE reads, yields one record per CDR3 protein. The sample has about 450,000 distinct CDR3 sequences, roughly 25% seen once. Study-level points and caveats: Researchers report that disease-linked clones proved CD8+ and relatively rare in peripheral blood. Typical of ankylosing spondylitis blood, it appeared, was a TCR beta motif of several highly homologous variants. Previously reported in reactive arthritis synovial fluid and blood were some of the motif variants. Reports say disease-linked clones showed up significantly more in matched ankylosing spondylitis synovial fluid.

On this clonotype: Its antigen is unknown.

The sequence was obtained from a male donor with ankylosing spondylitis. The chain combines TRBV12-3 or TRBV12-4 with TRBJ1-2; 7 nucleotides line up with TRBD1. The sequenced sample was blood, either unsorted or a sorted T cell fraction (not recorded which). This chain's CDR3 is CASSSTWTGAGGYTF. CDR3 coding DNA: TGTGCCAGCAGTTCGACCTGGACAGGTGCCGGTGGCTACACCTTC.